This T cell receptor (beta chain) is drawn from a study of blood T cells in healthy people across ages (dated by TCRdb to 2014 to 2015). Concerning the study at large: In model experiments, template switching captured about one uniquely barcoded TCR beta cDNA molecule for every two T cells. Using deep sequencing normalized with unique cDNA molecular identifiers, the study measured how TCR beta repertoire diversity changes with age. Donors were grouped into four age groups: young (average 16 years), middle-aged (under 40), aged (around 56) and long-lived (about 82). To avoid experimental bias, donors of different ages were distributed randomly across sequencing lanes. For two donors (one aged 18 to 30 and one aged 80 or older), the study analyzed two additional independent replicas of 1 million unique cDNA reads from the same blood draw.

Notes on this clonotype: Its antigen has not been determined. Qualities for individual bases were not recorded, and no much larger clone is one base off.

Summary of the overall study and its limitations: Since profiling was done on bulk unsorted PBMCs, naive and antigen-experienced compartments could not be conclusively compared. A strong correlation was found between observed TCR beta diversity and the percentage of naive T cells measured by flow cytometry. Because the CMV infection status of the donors was unknown, age-related changes in expanded clonotypes may potentially have been confounded. As age increased, observed TCR beta diversity per million T cells dropped in a roughly linear way, and a significant reduction was already evident by age 40. Estimates of total diversity based on one million sequenced T cells were regarded as lower bounds and as underestimates. Compared with the aged group, the long-lived group had more naive CD4+ T cells, fewer expanded clones and increased TCR diversity, a pattern suggesting age selection.

The CDR3 covers 16 residues, taking in both the cysteine and the phenylalanine. Kept here is only the CDR3 DNA, which spans 48 bases and is read in frame from base 1. The germline V gene yields SGHRS for CDR1 and YFSETQ for CDR2. The library was generated by 5' RACE. This sample was sequenced with an Illumina HiSeq 2500. A second roughly 6 to 12 cycle PCR used a sample-barcoded 5' primer and a J-beta primer mix. A unique molecular identifier was introduced onto each TCR beta cDNA molecule by a template-switch 5' adaptor carrying 12 random nucleotides. At least 2.5 million CDR3-containing paired-end reads were obtained from each sample. All of the RNA was converted into first-strand cDNA using the Mint cDNA synthesis kit, with a TRBC-specific oligonucleotide serving as the primer. Following uracil-DNA glycosylase treatment, all cDNA underwent a first 18-cycle PCR with the universal primers M1SS and BC2_uni_R. On the study's bioinformatics: Normalization of each sample was performed by random selection of 1 million high-quality reads, each carrying a distinct molecular identifier. Reads sharing molecular identifiers were discarded rather than binned into consensus sequences. CDR3 identification, clonotype clustering and error correction used MiTCR with a Q25 quality threshold and the strictest error-elimination algorithm. A nonparametric unseen species model with Euler transformation was used to estimate lower-bound total TCR beta diversity. TCRdb trimmed public reads at Q25 via fastp, called clones via MiXCR and kept in-frame beta chains. Rows are unified per CDR3 protein, each entry keeping the most common DNA and genes. The V and J calls were determined by TCRdb, not by the authors. The sample table shows 1.5 million to 2 million distinct CDR3 sequences, and 49% are seen once. The ten biggest clones cover roughly 2.1% of the sample.

Systemically healthy Caucasian individuals from Russia, 39 in total and aged roughly 6 to 95 years, were included as donors. Around 9.7 milliliters of peripheral blood were collected from each donor into EDTA-treated Vacutainer tubes. Ficoll-Paque density-gradient centrifugation was used to isolate PBMCs, with at least 7 million per sample. Trizol reagent was used to extract total RNA from the PBMCs, yielding at least 5.5 micrograms per sample. For every donor, an aliquot of PBMCs went through flow cytometry to measure the percentages of naive CD45RAhigh/CD27high T cells. This TCR was sampled from a woman between 40 and 55 years old in good health. The receptor chain draws on TRBV5-1 and TRBJ2-5, and TRBD1 matches 7 of the central bases. Near its end, the DNA agrees better with TRBJ2-4, so the J call may be wrong. The sample consisted of blood. The nucleotides read TGCGCCAGCAGCCCCACGACCGGGACAGATAAAGACATTCAGTACTTC. It specifies CASSPTTGTDKDIQYF.